This passage covers 25 T cell receptor beta chains from one sample sequenced in a study of blood T cells in healthy people across ages. A sample-barcoded 5' primer and a J-beta primer mix were used in a second PCR of roughly 7 to 12 cycles. TCRdb re-derived calls from the 5' RACE reads in MiXCR, one entry per CDR3 protein. The sample lists hundreds of thousands of distinct CDR3 sequences; 25% were seen once. The data also belong to a second study, concerning T cells of mothers and their children.

Source material: blood. All receptors come from a boy younger than 18 in good health.

The chain links TRBV7-9 to TRBJ1-5, with a tentative D call TRBD1 (5 bases). This CDR3 is built from 17 residues. Germline V CDR1 and CDR2: SEHNR, FQNEAQ (reference sequence). Trimming cost V 1 base and J 1 base, with 14 bases left between them. CDR3 sequence (DNA): TGTGCCAGCAGCTTAGGAGCCGGGGCGCAGAGCAATCAGCCCCAGCATTTT. The encoded protein is CASSLGAGAQSNQPQHF. The variable domain in full, with the rest retrieved from reference TRBV7-9 and TRBJ1-5, is DTGVSQNPRHKITKRGQNVTFRCDPISEHNRLYWYRQTLGQGPEFLTYFQNEAQLEKSRLLSDRFSAERPKGSFSTLEIQRTEQGDSAMYLCASSLGAGAQSNQPQHFGDGTRLSIL.

Only a few counts were recorded for this clonotype. The CDR3 DNA follows: TGTGCCAGCAGTTCGTACAGGGGCCAAGAGACCCAGTACTTC. Translating gives CASSSYRGQETQYF. This chain joins TRBV12-3 or TRBV12-4 and TRBJ2-5; TRBD1 matches at 7 bases. The CDR3 has 14 residues. V lost 4 bases and J lost 1; bases outside the gene matches: 3.

For this clonotype: A junction end diverges from the germline sequence, so it may reflect a read error. The genes are TRBV5-1 and TRBJ2-1, with TRBD2 matching over 8 bases. Germline values: CDR1 SGHRS, CDR2 YFSETQ. The length of the CDR3 is 15 residues. The CDR3 region has the DNA TGCACCAGCAGCTCCGTAGCGGGAACCTACAATGAGCAGTTCTTC. Residues: CTSSSVAGTYNEQFF.

This rearrangement joins TRBV6-2 or TRBV6-3 to TRBJ1-4, with 7 bases that match TRBD1. Unmatched junction bases numbered 12, after V lost 0 bases and J lost 8 bases. The CDR3 consists of 17 residues. Germline V gene sequence: CDR1 MNHEY, CDR2 SVGEGT. The CDR3 DNA sequence: TGTGCCAGCAGTTACTCGGTTTTTGGGACAGATGCGGAAAAACTGTTTTTT. Translated: CASSYSVFGTDAEKLFF.

This clonotype came up a few times. The gene calls are TRBV7-9 and TRBJ1-2; 8 nucleotides align to TRBD1. V dropped 5 bases and J dropped 3; count of bases not matched to a gene: 5. Germline V gene sequence: CDR1 SEHNR, CDR2 FQNEAQ (reference sequence). The CDR3 runs 14 residues. CDR3: CASSPLTGDYGYTF. The CDR3 bases are TGTGCCAGCAGCCCATTGACAGGGGACTATGGCTACACCTTC. Complete variable domain (other parts from reference TRBV7-9 and TRBJ1-2): DTGVSQNPRHKITKRGQNVTFRCDPISEHNRLYWYRQTLGQGPEFLTYFQNEAQLEKSRLLSDRFSAERPKGSFSTLEIQRTEQGDSAMYLCASSPLTGDYGYTFGSGTRLTVV.

Regarding this clonotype: Sequence at one end of the junction differs from germline and may be a read error. The rearrangement joins TRBV27 to TRBJ2-2; the D is unclear. This CDR3 contains 16 residues. Germline-derived CDR1 and CDR2 are MNHEY and SMNVEV (reference sequence). The CDR3 nucleotides read TGTGCCAGCAGGCCCTCCCCGGACCCTTACACCGGAGAGCTGTTTTTT. This encodes CASRPSPDPYTGELFF.

The rearrangement links TRBV14 to TRBJ2-1; perhaps TRBD2 as D (6 bases). Between the trimmed V and J ends, which lost 2 bases and 0 bases, there was a span of 11 bases. CDR3 size: 16 residues. The germline gives CDR1 SGHDN, CDR2 FVKESK. CDR3 sequence: CASSQWSGSSYNEQFF. The DNA of the CDR3 is TGTGCCAGCAGCCAATGGTCCGGGAGCTCCTACAATGAGCAGTTCTTC.

V usage is TRBV7-9 and J usage is TRBJ1-2, with TRBD1 as a possible D gene (6 bases). Between the trimmed V and J ends, which lost 9 bases and 3 bases, there was a span of 11 bases. In germline, CDR1 is SEHNR, CDR2 FQNEAQ (reference sequence). The CDR3 runs 12 residues. The chain's CDR3 is CARLKGDYGYTF. The CDR3 nucleotides are TGTGCCAGGCTGAAGGGGGACTATGGCTACACCTTC.

Many counts were recorded for this clonotype. The gene calls are TRBV3-1 and TRBJ2-7; unclear D gene. V shed 1 base and J shed 6 bases, with 4 bases lying between them. The CDR3 runs to 11 residues. Looked up from germline, CDR1 is LGHDT and CDR2 is YNNKEL (reference sequence). In nucleotides, the CDR3 is TGTGCCAGCAGCCAAGGTCCCGAGCAGTACTTC. It encodes CASSQGPEQYF.

This clonotype was seen more than once but under ten times. The CDR3 DNA sequence: TGTGCCAGCAGCACCTCCGGGGCCTTCAATGAGCAGTTCTTC. Its protein is CASSTSGAFNEQFF. The V call is TRBV11-3, the J call TRBJ2-1; tentatively, D is TRBD1 or TRBD2 (5 bases each). CDR1 is SGHNT and CDR2 is YENEEA in the germline V gene. Deletions cut 5 bases from V and 6 bases from J, with 14 bases between. This CDR3 comprises 14 residues.

This clonotype was seen a handful of times. This rearrangement joins TRBV29-1 to TRBJ2-1, with 8 bases fitting TRBD2. The J call may be mistaken, given a closer DNA end match to TRBJ2-5. CDR3 length: 14 residues. CDR1 and CDR2 (germline): SQVTM, ANQGSEA. The CDR3 DNA follows: TGCAGCGTTGATGGGCGGGAGGCCGGGGAGACCCAGTACTTC. This codes for CSVDGREAGETQYF.

Points on this clonotype: Sequence at one end of the junction differs from germline and may be a read error. The J gene is TRBJ2-5, the V gene TRBV2; 7 bases are shared with TRBD1. The CDR3 is 14 residues long. CDR1 is SNHLY and CDR2 is FYNNEI in the germline V gene. CDR3 bases: TGTGCCAGCAGCGAAGACAGGGTCCAAGAGACCCAGTACTTC. Protein product: CASSEDRVQETQYF.

In its sample, this clonotype was seen a few times. The CDR3: CASSLVIGTVYNEQFF. The CDR3 DNA sequence: TGCGCCAGCAGCTTGGTAATTGGGACAGTCTACAATGAGCAGTTCTTC. The chain carries TRBV5-1 and TRBJ2-1, with 7 bases aligning to TRBD1. The length of the CDR3 is 16 residues. Germline trimming cut 0 bases from V and 3 bases from J; bases unmatched to any gene: 6. The germline gives CDR1 SGHRS, CDR2 YFSETQ.

This sequence joins TRBV7-9 and TRBJ1-2, with no clear D. Trimming pared 2 bases from V and 3 bases from J, leaving 13 bases between. This CDR3 spans 15 amino acids. Germline CDR1 is SEHNR and CDR2 is FQNEAQ (reference sequence). The CDR3 DNA is TGTGCCAGCAGCTTAATAATCGCGTCGGACTATGGCTACACCTTC. Residues: CASSLIIASDYGYTF.

V is TRBV6-2 or TRBV6-3 and J is TRBJ2-7; 8 positions agree with TRBD1. The CDR3 is made up of 18 amino acids. Germline CDR1 MNHEY, CDR2 SVGEGT. Trimming cost V 5 bases and J 3 bases; bases outside gene matches: 18. The CDR3 nucleotides read TGTGCCAGCAGTCTCCCCGGCGGGGACAGGAGGACTTACTACGAGCAGTACTTC. Its protein product is CASSLPGGDRRTYYEQYF.

This clonotype was detected a few times. The V gene is TRBV20-1, the J gene TRBJ2-5; no definite D call. Germline V gene data show CDR1 as DFQATT and CDR2 as SNEGSKA (reference sequence). V lost 4 bases to trimming and J lost 3 bases, with 12 bases between them. There are 13 residues in the CDR3. The CDR3 DNA follows: TGCAGTGCTACCTGGGATAGAGAAGAGACCCAGTACTTC. Protein product: CSATWDREETQYF.

The chain carries TRBV10-3 and TRBJ2-3; TRBD2 might be the D (6 bases). In germline, CDR1 is ENHRY, CDR2 SYGVKD. This CDR3 has 16 residues. Between the trimmed V and J ends, which lost 3 bases and 0 bases, there was a span of 13 bases. The CDR3 spells CAISERGRTSTDTQYF. As DNA, the CDR3 is TGTGCCATCAGTGAACGGGGGAGAACTAGCACAGATACGCAGTATTTT.

The chain recombines TRBV5-1 with TRBJ1-1; TRBD1 aligns across 7 bases. Germline trimming cut 3 bases from V and 5 bases from J; bases unmatched to any gene: 10. CDR1 SGHRS and CDR2 YFSETQ come from the germline V gene. This CDR3 is 15 amino acids long. The CDR3: CASSWNTGEGTEAFF. The CDR3 DNA is TGCGCCAGCAGCTGGAATACAGGGGAGGGAACTGAAGCTTTCTTT.

Of note for this clonotype: Its ends do not fully match the called genes, so a read error is possible. The chain links TRBV12-3 or TRBV12-4 to TRBJ2-7, with D tentatively TRBD1 (5 bases). This CDR3 comprises 13 residues. CDR3: CASRSAGLYAQYF. CDR3 nucleotide sequence: TGTGCCAGCAGATCCGCAGGGCTCTACGCGCAGTACTTC.

The chain recombines TRBV6-2 or TRBV6-3 with TRBJ2-2; D gene unclear. CDR3 length: 11 residues. Trimming removed 6 bases at V and 6 bases at J, with 5 bases between. Looked up from germline, CDR1 is MNHEY and CDR2 is SVGEGT. The CDR3 coding sequence is TGTGCCAGCAGATACGCCGGGGAGCTGTTTTTT. Its translation: CASRYAGELFF.

V usage is TRBV7-2 and J usage is TRBJ2-6; D ambiguous. The CDR3 extends over 13 amino acids. Germline V lookup: CDR1 SGHTA, CDR2 FQGNSA. V lost 7 bases to trimming and J lost 3 bases, with 7 bases between them. The CDR3 coding sequence is TGTGCCAGCAACCTGGTTGGGGCCAACGTCCTGACTTTC. It encodes CASNLVGANVLTF. Variable domain in full (rest from reference TRBV7-2 and TRBJ2-6): GAGVSQSPSNKVTEKGKDVELRCDPISGHTALYWYRQSLGQGLEFLIYFQGNSAPDKSGLPSDRFSAERTGGSVSTLTIQRTQQEDSAVYLCASNLVGANVLTFGAGSRLTVL.

The V and J genes are TRBV11-2 and TRBJ2-5; 14 bases align to TRBD2. The CDR3 loop spans 20 amino acids. The J segment lost 5 bases and the V segment lost 2 bases, leaving 16 bases of the junction unmatched. Germline V gene lookup returns CDR1 SGHAT and CDR2 FQNNGV. The CDR3 DNA reads TGTGCCAGCAGCTTATTGCGGACTAGCGGGAGGAGGGGACAGCGGGAGACCCAGTACTTC. It encodes CASSLLRTSGRRGQRETQYF.

The chain joins TRBV9 to TRBJ2-7; 10 bases line up with TRBD1. The CDR3 runs 16 residues. The V gene's germline CDR1 is SGDLS and CDR2 YYNGEE. After removal of 0 bases from V and 7 bases from J, the junction contained 10 bases not matched to a gene. CDR3 protein: CASSVDPGQGTEEQYF. The CDR3 coding sequence is TGTGCCAGCAGCGTAGATCCGGGACAGGGGACTGAGGAGCAGTACTTC.

The chain employs TRBV6-5 and TRBJ2-1, with D perhaps TRBD2 (6 bases). The germline V gene encodes CDR1 MNHEY and CDR2 SVGAGI. The CDR3 covers 15 residues. V was cut by 0 bases and J by 15 bases, with 21 bases left in between. CDR3 in DNA: TGTGCCAGCAGTTACTCGAGTTCGGCCGGGGGAATGCCGTTCTTC. Amino acid sequence: CASSYSSSAGGMPFF.

The sample holds a few counts of this clonotype. V is TRBV29-1 and J is TRBJ2-3; D ambiguous. This CDR3 spans 11 amino acids. Germline assignment: CDR1 SQVTM and CDR2 ANQGSEA. V dropped 3 bases and J dropped 7 bases, with 8 bases sitting between them. CDR3 loop: CSVDGANTQYF. CDR3 nucleotide sequence: TGCAGCGTTGATGGCGCCAATACGCAGTATTTT.